Sequencing of this T cell receptor beta chain was carried out in a study of blood T cell repertoires in COVID-19. Study-level information: The United States, Italy and Spain provided the acute and convalescent COVID-19 samples. PBMCs, B-cell-depleted T cells, or T cells were the source of the cDNA or gDNA that made up the material.

Study processing details: From reference gene primer amplification, estimates of nucleated cell counts were derived. The assay was immunoSEQ multiplex PCR, and TCRdb's table has in-frame clones only and misses some. That table supplies the V and J calls and clone size; D and trimming were determined from the DNA. The table includes fewer than 120,000 clones, 82% detected once. The CDR3 totals 17 residues. The trim removed 4 bases at V and 0 bases at J, leaving 4 bases unmatched. CDR1 and CDR2 from the germline V gene are LGHNA and YSLEER. The gene calls are TRBV4-3 and TRBJ2-6, with 9 bases that match TRBD1. The receptor was isolated from an older woman with acute or convalescent COVID-19. The sample was peripheral blood. CDR3 loop: CASSLGTGSSGANVLTF. CDR3 coding DNA: TGCGCCAGCAGCCTCGGGACAGGGAGCTCTGGGGCCAACGTCCTGACTTTC.